This entry is about one TCR beta chain. No cognate antigen has been identified for it. The record has no base qualities; no much larger clone is one base away. This sample is drawn from a study of cytomegalovirus exposure and HLA in healthy donors (dated 2017 in TCRdb). Study-level background: An earlier analysis of about 560 of the donors reported under 300 Gb of sequence data and 95 million to 120 million unique TCR beta sequences obtained from roughly 170 million T cells. The study aimed to test whether signatures of past pathogen exposure could be identified by cataloging public T cell receptors. A separate validation cohort of roughly 130 different subjects was used in addition to the roughly 670-subject first cohort. A later analysis re-analyzed previously published TCR beta repertoires from several hundred donors and added high-resolution HLA genotyping to study TCR occurrence patterns. HLA typing covered class I and class II loci at four-digit resolution. A later genetic analysis took genome-wide SNP genotypes for about three fifths of the 666 donors and used that subset as a discovery cohort. Several DR-DQ haplotypes were treated as single units for association and clustering because of strong linkage in the cohort. In the later analysis, no new phenotypic data were used to find candidate immune exposures; instead, reliance was placed on TCR beta sequences and their occurrence across donors. Approximately 300 gigabases of sequencing data and approximately 84 million unique TCR sequences were included in an early release covering about 620 HLA-typed donors. Every discovery cohort repertoire had been produced on one sequencing platform. To predict cytomegalovirus infection status, the study combined high-throughput TCR immunosequencing, statistical association of individual TCRs with disease status, and machine learning. On average, 235,054 unique TCR beta nucleotide sequences were sequenced per donor among some 420 genotyped donors of the cohort, with roughly 18% of those sequences being non-productive. The number of typed donors differed by locus: about 620-630 for A, B, C, DRB1 and DQB1; 500 to 550 for DQA1; roughly 600 for DPA1; and some 470 for DPB1. An earlier analysis of around 580 of the donors used high-throughput TCR beta sequencing to judge whether each TCR beta V gene segment behaved as functional or pseudogenic. Donor age, sex, ethnicity and CMV serostatus were collected together with the repertoire data. Of the roughly 400 genotyped donors, roughly 76% were placed in the genetic ancestry cluster associated with self-reported Caucasian donors. The study profiled the T cell repertoires of under 700 subjects by immunosequencing and related them to cytomegalovirus serostatus. Paper-wide results and their limitations: Linkage disequilibrium might explain the correlated functional status among segregating V segments, but an unknown experimental factor could not be ruled out. In this cohort, only TCR beta chains were sequenced, and detectable features were limited by the absence of alpha or paired-chain data. Some IMGT-functional V segments, including TRBV6-2 and TRBV6-3, could not be told apart with the 87-base-pair reads, so those segments were excluded. Because counts were too low, approximately 18 rarely observed V segments, including chromosome 9 orphons, were excluded from the earlier analysis of some 590 of the donors. Presence/absence analyses assumed roughly uniform sequencing depth across donors, an assumption that may not hold. Immune exposure information for the cohort was limited to CMV serostatus. A later analysis found that HLA-associated TCR beta chains were more clonally expanded and had lower generation probabilities than equally common non-associated chains. Specific HLA alleles were associated with 15,000 to 20,000 TCR beta sequences at a false discovery rate of 0.05 in a later analysis. According to a later genetic analysis, donors in an Asian-associated ancestry cluster had fewer N-insertions in productive TCRs than the approximately 610-donor mean. A total of roughly 160 TCR beta chains were listed by the study as associated with cytomegalovirus. Most TCR sequences were observed very rarely across donors, whereas some public TCRs were present in many individuals. In a later analysis, TCR association rates were found to vary across HLA loci, with the most associated TCRs seen for DRB1 alleles and the fewest for HLA-C alleles. In vitro tests confirmed that a few of the cytomegalovirus-associated TCR beta chains recognize cytomegalovirus antigens. According to a later analysis, parvovirus B19, influenza, CMV and Epstein-Barr virus appeared linked to several top co-occurrence clusters. A further reported finding was that TCR beta sequences accurately predicted the HLA-A and HLA-B alleles for most subjects in the first cohort. V-gene and J-gene trimming of TCR beta chains was associated with a missense DCLRE1C variant in a later genetic analysis, and the association was replicated in an independent cohort. In an earlier analysis of fewer than 750 of the donors, most TCR beta V segments were observed in productive rearrangements about 87% or about 30% of the time, broadly matching IMGT annotations. Cytomegalovirus status was reported to be diagnosed by the classifier with high specificity and sensitivity in both the original and validation cohorts. A cluster of highly shared sequence variants was judged likely to be a technical artifact of the sequencing pipeline. The authors suggested that the approach could potentially be generalized to other disease states and immunological phenotypes. When HLA alleles, especially DR and DQ, strongly co-occurred, TCR associations were difficult to assign to individual alleles. Because HLA typing was missing for some donors at each locus, association tests included only the typed subset. Most CMV-associated TCR beta chains appeared to be HLA-restricted in a later analysis, and the HLA associations seemed to be driven largely by CMV exposure.

To prepare the library, the immunoSEQ multiplex PCR assay was applied. A mixture of 60 forward primers for TCR Vbeta segments and 13 reverse primers for TCR Jbeta segments was used in the multiplex PCR. The CDR3 region of rearranged TCR beta genes was amplified from genomic DNA by a multiplex PCR assay. Amplified TCR beta libraries were sequenced as 87-base-pair reads on the Illumina HiSeq System. Under the source paper's analysis protocol: A later analysis counted 65 million to 90 million unique TCR beta chains across the 690 or so repertoires, and 10 million to 12 million of these chains were shared by at least two donors. A nearest-neighbor algorithm error-corrected the raw reads and collapsed the reads into unique sequences, merging closely related sequences to remove PCR and sequencing errors. To assign V, D and J gene segments, CDR3 sequences were aligned to IMGT reference sequences. For a sequence to be retained, a match of at least six nucleotides was required to both a V gene segment and a J gene segment. A rearrangement counted as productive if the CDR3 had no stop codons and remained in frame with V and J, and every other rearrangement counted as non-productive. CDR3 was defined by IMGT convention, running from the second conserved V-encoded cysteine to the conserved J-encoded phenylalanine. The earlier analysis of a few hundred of the donors excluded sequences that lacked an unambiguous match to a single V gene segment. An earlier analysis of over 450 of the donors classified V segments as functional when productive rearrangements were above 56.7% and as segregating when the standard deviation between donors was above 5%. A statistical classification framework was built to diagnose cytomegalovirus status from the catalog of TCR beta chain sequences. In a later analysis, V and J genes were assigned by comparing TCR nucleotide sequences against IMGT/GENE-DB human TR gene sequences. Using the TCRdist pipeline, a later analysis assigned CDR3 sequences along with most-parsimonious VDJ recombination scenarios. In a later analysis, each TCR beta chain was defined by its CDR3 amino acid sequence together with its V-gene family, and reads lacking a unique V-gene family were excluded. As a way to deal with suspected cross-contamination and a sequencing artifact, a later analysis dropped hundreds of nucleotide sequences that were highly shared and had low generation probability. In a later analysis, a clonal expansion index for each public chain was calculated from normalized within-repertoire ranks of inferred template counts. Generation probabilities in a later analysis came from a VDJ recombination model fitted to out-of-frame rearrangements, and those results were checked against IGoR. In a later analysis, TCR-TCR, TCR-HLA and TCR-CMV co-occurrence was scored with hypergeometric tests, and a repertoire-size bias correction was applied to TCR pairs. A later analysis estimated false discovery rates by permuting HLA or CMV assignments 20 times. In a later analysis, co-occurring TCRs were grouped using DBSCAN, and TCRdist sequence similarity was added for clustering within HLA-allele-positive subsets. Repertoires with fewer than 30,000 or more than 120,000 public chains were left out of co-occurrence clustering, as were five repertoires with anomalous nucleotide sharing. What TCRdb holds here is the immuneACCESS table cut down to in-frame rearrangements. Part of the clones is not present; checked against another copy, under half of the missing clones reflect an unresolved V gene, and the others are unexplained. Clone size and the V and J calls come from that table; the DNA yielded D and trimming. The sample table contains some 130,000 clones; only one count was recorded for nearly 80% of them. The top ten clones comprise around 2% of the sample.

The cohort consisted of 650 to 700 healthy bone marrow donors. Cohort members were all nominally healthy when sampled, although unrecorded immune exposures were likely present. The donor tested CMV seronegative and was one of the 352 seronegative cohort members. Every donor gave a peripheral blood sample, and the peripheral blood mononuclear cells from that sample were used for TCR beta sequencing. Genomic DNA extraction from the blood cell samples was performed with the Qiagen DNeasy Blood Extraction Kit. Via the germline V gene, CDR1 is SQVTM and CDR2 ANQGSEA. The CDR3 has 14 amino acids, counting the end cysteine and phenylalanine. Here the CDR3 DNA is all that survives: 42 bases in frame from base 1. The V end loses 7 bases and the J end loses 0 bases, and a stretch of 13 bases separates them.

The sequence was collected from a man aged 25-45 years in good health and CMV-seronegative. Source material: PBMCs. This chain joins TRBV29-1 to TRBJ1-3; D gene: possibly TRBD1, on 6 matching bases. CDR3 region: CSASGQNSGNTIYF. The DNA reads TGCAGCGCCTCCGGACAGAACTCTGGAAACACCATATATTTT.